This T cell receptor (beta chain) was found in a study of Graves' ophthalmopathy and Graves' hyperthyroidism. V was cut by 8 bases and J by 0 bases, with 10 bases left in between. The CDR3 loop spans 13 amino acids. The germline V gene has CDR1 MNHNS and CDR2 SASEGT. The sample holds many counts of this clonotype. Amplification from RNA transcripts yielded the TCR beta CDR3 regions. In the first round, RT-PCR was carried out with HTBI primers, and a multiplex PCR formed the second round. TCRdb analysed the multiplex PCR reads with MiXCR anew, one entry per CDR3 protein. The sample lists roughly 610,000 distinct CDR3 sequences, approximately 22% occurring once.

The sample comprised peripheral blood. This receptor was identified in a young woman with stable Graves' hyperthyroidism. Some clones in this sample may be carry-over from other donors' samples. The J gene is TRBJ1-1, the V gene TRBV6-1; D is ambiguous. As DNA, the CDR3 is TGTGCCAGCTCTCCTACCATGAACACTGAAGCTTTCTTT. It codes for CASSPTMNTEAFF.